The next 6 T cell receptor beta chains were all read from a single sample in a study of immune evolution from preneoplasia to lung adenocarcinoma. Measured with immunoSEQ multiplex PCR; TCRdb has only the in-frame clones, and not every one. The sample contains tens of thousands of clones, roughly 76% of which appear only once. The sample consisted of FFPE invasive lung adenocarcinoma tissue. The receptors here all came from a person between 55 and 69 years old with lung adenocarcinoma.

The V call is TRBV4-1, the J call TRBJ2-3, with 7 bases that match TRBD2. The CDR3 consists of 15 residues. V shed 6 bases and J 10 bases; nucleotides not matched to a gene: 16. Germline V lookup: CDR1 MGHRA, CDR2 YSYEKL. CDR3 bases: TGCGCCAGCAGTCCGGGACTCCTGGGGGGGATAGCGCAGTATTTT. Translated: CASSPGLLGGIAQYF.

This chain joins TRBV25-1 and TRBJ1-5; no definite D call. CDR3 length: 14 amino acids. Trimming took 6 bases from V and 9 from J, leaving 18 bases between them. Germline lookup yields CDR1 MGHDK and CDR2 SYGVNS. The CDR3 loop reads CASSSRTDLGPQHF. The CDR3 DNA follows: TGTGCCAGCAGCAGCAGGACGGATTTGGGGCCCCAGCATTTT.

The chain joins TRBV19 to TRBJ2-2; no reliable D call. This CDR3 has 14 residues. Trimming removed 1 base at V and 4 bases at J, with 7 bases between. Germline CDR1 LNHDA, CDR2 SQIVND (reference sequence). For the CDR3, the DNA is TGTGCCAGTAGTATAGGGATCTTCACCGGGGAGCTGTTTTTT. This sequence encodes CASSIGIFTGELFF. The whole variable domain, filled in from reference TRBV19 and TRBJ2-2, reads DGGITQSPKYLFRKEGQNVTLSCEQNLNHDAMYWYRQDPGQGLRLIYYSQIVNDFQKGDIAEGYSVSREKKESFPLTVTSAQKNPTAFYLCASSIGIFTGELFFGEGSRLTVL.

The chain employs TRBV11-2 and TRBJ2-7; 7 bases align to TRBD2. This CDR3 contains 15 residues. Per the germline V gene, CDR1 is SGHAT and CDR2 is FQNNGV. V was clipped by 2 bases and J by 4 bases; unmatched bases: 8. CDR3 coding DNA: TGTGCCAGCAGCTTATCGACGGGAGGATATTACGAGCAGTACTTC. Protein: CASSLSTGGYYEQYF.

The chain joins TRBV6-6 to TRBJ1-6; 10 bases fit TRBD1. Trimming took 0 bases from V and 6 from J; bases not matched to a gene: 2. This CDR3 comprises 16 residues. Germline V gives CDR1 MNHNY, CDR2 SVGAGI (reference sequence). CDR3 in DNA: TGTGCCAGCAGTTACTCGACAGGGGGCCGTAATTCACCCCTCCACTTT. Translation gives CASSYSTGGRNSPLHF.

V gene TRBV2 combines with J gene TRBJ1-5; TRBD1 is a possible D gene (5 bases). V was trimmed by 4 bases and J by 6 bases, leaving 16 bases between them. The V gene's germline CDR1 is SNHLY and CDR2 FYNNEI. The CDR3 is 15 residues long. As DNA, the CDR3 is TGTGCCAGCAGTGCCCCTGGGGGGGACGGTCAGCCCCAGCATTTT. Protein: CASSAPGGDGQPQHF. The variable domain in full, completed from reference TRBV2 and TRBJ1-5, reads EPEVTQTPSHQVTQMGQEVILRCVPISNHLYFYWYRQILGQKVEFLVSFYNNEISEKSEIFDDQFSVERPDGSNFTLKIRSTKLEDSAMYFCASSAPGGDGQPQHFGDGTRLSIL.